The present entry profiles one TCR beta chain with its context. The CDR3 loop spans 14 amino acids. V was pared by 5 bases and J by 10 bases, with 5 bases of the junction left unmatched. CDR1 MNHNS and CDR2 SASEGT come from the germline V gene. This entry is derived from a study of shared clonotypes between healthy human individuals. In the study overall: Aged 18 to 49, the donors were a couple of women and three men.

Replicate PCRs from sorted subsets contained around 200 ng DNA, which is 30,000 to 35,000 T cell genomes. Source study methods: ImmunoSEQ yielded junction-only sequences lacking quality scores, so filtering differed. The protocol was immunoSEQ multiplex PCR, while the TCRdb copy is restricted to in-frame clones and leaves out a portion. V and J calls plus clone size are reproduced from that table; the DNA served to infer D and trimming. Found here are around 2,100,000 clones, 85% to 95% of them singletons; the top ten hold less than 1.5%. Naive CD8 cells comprised CD45RO-negative, CCR7-positively selected cells, excluding terminally differentiated effector memory CD45RA+ cells.

The sample taken for sequencing was naive CD8+ T cells sorted from blood. This clonotype was obtained from a man younger than 35 in good health. The chain links TRBV6-1 to TRBJ2-1; 13 positions match TRBD2. The CDR3 nucleotides read TGTGCCAGCAGTCCCTGGACTAGCGGGAGAGAGCAGTTCTTC. Its translation: CASSPWTSGREQFF.